This TCR beta chain stems from a study of cytomegalovirus exposure and HLA in healthy donors. Study summary: Out of 170 million or so T cells, an earlier analysis found fewer than 140 million unique TCR beta sequences in total.

Whole-study results and caveats: As immune exposure information, only CMV serostatus was available. Among TCR beta chains, those listed as cytomegalovirus-associated numbered fewer than 200.

13 Jbeta primers and 60 Vbeta primers were used for the PCR. As originally analysed: Unique TCR beta chains totaled approximately 83 million in a later count, with around 10 million of them shared. Profiling relied on immunoSEQ multiplex PCR, and the TCRdb table lists in-frame clones only, not all of them. V, J and clone size derive from that table, while D and trimming were established from the DNA sequence. The sample yields approximately 220,000 clones, around three quarters seen once. In regard to this clone: What it recognizes is unknown.

Material for sequencing was PBMCs. This receptor was taken from a man aged 35 to 55 in good health and CMV-seronegative.

CDR3 residues: CASSTDRDGTDTQYF. The CDR3 bases are TGTGCCAGCAGTACCGACAGGGATGGTACAGATACGCAGTATTTT. The chain links TRBV6-5 to TRBJ2-3, with 7 bases fitting TRBD1. Losses at the gene ends were 5 bases for V and 3 bases for J; bases not matched to a gene: 8. CDR3 length equals 15 residues. Germline V gene sequence: CDR1 MNHEY, CDR2 SVGAGI.